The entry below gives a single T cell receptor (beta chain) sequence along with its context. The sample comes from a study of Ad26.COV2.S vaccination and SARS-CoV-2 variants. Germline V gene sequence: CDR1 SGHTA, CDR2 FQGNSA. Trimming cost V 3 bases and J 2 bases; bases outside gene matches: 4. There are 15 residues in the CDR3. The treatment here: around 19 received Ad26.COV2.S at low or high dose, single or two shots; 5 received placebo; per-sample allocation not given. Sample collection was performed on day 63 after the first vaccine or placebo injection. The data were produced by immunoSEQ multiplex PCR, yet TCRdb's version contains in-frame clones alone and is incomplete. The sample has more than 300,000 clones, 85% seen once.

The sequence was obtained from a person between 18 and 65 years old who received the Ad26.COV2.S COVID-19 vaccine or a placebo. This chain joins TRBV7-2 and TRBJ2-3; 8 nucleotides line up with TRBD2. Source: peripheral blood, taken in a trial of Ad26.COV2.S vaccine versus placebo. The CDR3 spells CASSFLSGTTDTQYF. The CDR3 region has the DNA TGTGCCAGCAGCTTTCTTAGCGGGACCACAGATACGCAGTATTTT.